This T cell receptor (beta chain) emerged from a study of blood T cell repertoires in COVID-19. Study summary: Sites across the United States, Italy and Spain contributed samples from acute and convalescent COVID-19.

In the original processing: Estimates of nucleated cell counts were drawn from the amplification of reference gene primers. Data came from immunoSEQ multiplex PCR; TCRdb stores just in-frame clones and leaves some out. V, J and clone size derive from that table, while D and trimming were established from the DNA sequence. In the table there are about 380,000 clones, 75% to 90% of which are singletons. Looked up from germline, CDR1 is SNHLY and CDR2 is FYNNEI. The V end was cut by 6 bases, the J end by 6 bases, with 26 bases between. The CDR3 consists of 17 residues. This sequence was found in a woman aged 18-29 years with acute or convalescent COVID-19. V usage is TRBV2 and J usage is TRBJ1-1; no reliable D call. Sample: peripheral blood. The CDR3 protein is CASSWGGWNSGRPEAFF. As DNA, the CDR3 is TGTGCCAGCAGCTGGGGAGGTTGGAACAGTGGCAGGCCTGAAGCTTTCTTT.